These T cell receptor beta chains were read from a single sample in a study of blood T cell repertoires in COVID-19. Profiling relied on immunoSEQ multiplex PCR, and the TCRdb table lists in-frame clones only, not all of them. The data contain around 320,000 clones, approximately 89% of them singletons. Sequenced: peripheral blood. The origin of the receptors is a woman in her thirties with COVID-19, enrolled during active disease. CDR3s include the opening cysteine and the closing phenylalanine or tryptophan. The order of the fields is clone size, V gene, J gene, D gene, CDR3 protein, CDR3 DNA. D genes are given only for firm matches. Where a row states a size, it is once, few, many or the class of an expanded clone; other rows omit it.

>few|TRBV4-2|TRBJ2-3|TRBD2
CASSLERGPQDTQYF
TGTGCCAGCAGCCTTGAGCGGGGCCCCCAAGATACGCAGTATTTT
>NA|TRBV3-1/TRBV3-2|TRBJ2-5|NA
CASSQETRLGTQYF
TGTGCCAGCAGCCAAGAAACGAGGCTTGGGACCCAGTACTTC
>once|TRBV6-1|TRBJ2-6|NA
CASSEPPGYSGANVLTF
TGTGCCAGCAGTGAACCTCCAGGGTACTCTGGGGCCAACGTCCTGACTTTC
>once|TRBV28|TRBJ1-1|NA
CASSPDSLGAFF
TGTGCCAGCAGTCCGGACAGCTTGGGGGCTTTCTTT
>NA|TRBV18|TRBJ2-1|TRBD2
CASSSLGTIKSYNEQFF
TGTGCCAGCTCATCCCTCGGGACTATCAAGTCCTACAATGAGCAGTTCTTC
>NA|TRBV5-1|TRBJ2-3|TRBD2
CASSLVASGGTDTQYF
TGCGCCAGCAGCTTGGTTGCTAGCGGGGGCACAGATACGCAGTATTTT
>few|TRBV11-1|TRBJ2-7|TRBD2
CASSTGRRGSEQYF
TGTGCCAGCAGCACCGGGAGGCGCGGGAGCGAGCAGTACTTC
>NA|TRBV19|TRBJ1-2|NA
CASETGASYGYTF
TGTGCCAGCGAGACTGGGGCCTCATATGGCTACACCTTC
>NA|TRBV28|TRBJ1-2|NA
CASSLTGFVVRGYTF
TGTGCCAGCAGTCTAACAGGGTTTGTCGTAAGGGGCTACACCTTC
>NA|TRBV2|TRBJ1-1|NA
CASSLRRGGTEAFF
TGTGCCAGCTCGTTGAGGCGGGGCGGCACTGAAGCTTTCTTT
>once|TRBV27|TRBJ1-1|NA
CASSRGTEAFF
TGTGCCAGCAGTCGGGGCACTGAAGCTTTCTTT
>few|TRBV5-5|TRBJ1-1|TRBD1
CASSFRDRGFTEAFF
TGTGCCAGCAGCTTCCGGGACAGGGGGTTCACTGAAGCTTTCTTT
>NA|TRBV6-5|TRBJ1-3|NA
CASSPGGSGNTIYF
TGTGCCAGCAGTCCTGGGGGGAGCGGAAACACCATATATTTT
>NA|TRBV11-2|TRBJ1-2|NA
CASSLAYKGDGYTF
TGTGCCAGCAGCTTAGCCTATAAGGGGGATGGCTACACCTTC
>NA|TRBV10-3|TRBJ2-7|TRBD2
CAPRGLAGRNEQYF
TGTGCCCCCCGGGGACTAGCGGGGAGGAACGAGCAGTACTTC
>NA|TRBV19|TRBJ1-5|NA
CASSIGSVQPQHF
TGTGCCAGTAGTATTGGCAGCGTTCAGCCCCAGCATTTT
>NA|TRBV10-2|TRBJ1-4|NA
CASSESTLNEKLFF
TGCGCCAGCAGTGAGTCGACTCTTAATGAAAAACTGTTTTTT
>once|TRBV11-2|TRBJ1-4|NA
CASSFGTYTTNEKLFF
TGTGCCAGCAGCTTCGGGACATATACAACTAATGAAAAACTGTTTTTT
>NA|TRBV5-1|TRBJ2-7|NA
CASSPGFGEPYEQYF
TGCGCCAGCAGCCCTGGATTTGGGGAGCCCTACGAGCAGTACTTC
>NA|TRBV7-8|TRBJ1-5|NA
CASSTWDMNQPQHF
TGTGCCAGCAGCACCTGGGACATGAATCAGCCCCAGCATTTT
>once|TRBV6-5|TRBJ1-5|NA
CASSDRVRSQPQHF
TGTGCCAGCAGCGACAGAGTCAGGAGCCAGCCCCAGCATTTT
>NA|TRBV7-8|TRBJ2-2|NA
CASRRDRAFTGELFF
TGTGCCAGCAGGCGGGACAGAGCTTTCACCGGGGAGCTGTTTTTT
>NA|TRBV10-3|TRBJ2-7|TRBD1
CAISESRDSSYEQYF
TGTGCCATCAGTGAGTCCCGGGACAGCTCCTACGAGCAGTACTTC
>few|TRBV2|TRBJ1-5|TRBD1
CASRRDRGGQPQHF
TGTGCCAGCAGAAGGGACAGGGGAGGTCAGCCCCAGCATTTT
>NA|TRBV14|TRBJ1-1|NA
CASSQVGRGRAFF
TGTGCCAGCAGCCAAGTGGGCAGGGGAAGAGCTTTCTTT
>NA|TRBV9|TRBJ2-3|TRBD2
CASSPGLAGGYTQYF
TGTGCCAGCAGCCCCGGACTAGCGGGGGGGTATACGCAGTATTTT
>NA|TRBV27|TRBJ1-5|NA
CASSFGGSNQPQHF
TGTGCCAGCAGTTTTGGGGGCAGCAATCAGCCCCAGCATTTT
>NA|TRBV3-1/TRBV3-2|TRBJ2-7|TRBD2
CASSQDAPGLGGEQYF
TGTGCCAGCAGCCAAGATGCTCCGGGCCTGGGAGGGGAGCAGTACTTC
>NA|TRBV15|TRBJ1-5|NA
CATSVGGLNQPQHF
TGTGCCACCAGCGTGGGGGGTCTAAATCAGCCCCAGCATTTT
>NA|TRBV18|TRBJ1-2|NA
CASSPQSRTASSYGYTF
TGTGCCAGCTCACCACAGAGCAGGACAGCTAGTTCCTATGGCTACACCTTC
>NA|TRBV3-1/TRBV3-2|TRBJ1-4|NA
CASSQVAYGTEKLFF
TGTGCCAGCAGCCAAGTCGCCTACGGGACAGAAAAACTGTTTTTT
>NA|TRBV7-7|TRBJ2-5|NA
CASSPEQGRGETQYF
TGTGCCAGCAGCCCAGAACAAGGACGGGGAGAGACCCAGTACTTC
>NA|TRBV5-4|TRBJ1-1|NA
CASSQSLGQNTEAFF
TGTGCCAGCAGCCAATCCCTGGGACAGAACACTGAAGCTTTCTTT
>NA|TRBV28|TRBJ2-1|TRBD2
CASSPLGGSGGYNEQFF
TGTGCCAGCAGTCCCCTTGGGGGGAGCGGGGGTTACAATGAGCAGTTCTTC
>NA|TRBV6-4|TRBJ2-1|NA
CASSYNRDNEQFF
TGTGCCAGCAGCTATAACAGGGACAATGAGCAGTTCTTC
>NA|TRBV19|TRBJ1-2|NA
CASSMGSSDGYTF
TGTGCCAGTAGTATGGGGAGTTCTGATGGCTACACCTTC
>once|TRBV28|TRBJ1-1|NA
CASSSPNRVAEAFF
TGTGCCAGCAGTTCCCCAAACAGGGTCGCTGAAGCTTTCTTT
>NA|TRBV5-1|TRBJ2-3|TRBD2
CASSLAQRGSTDTQYF
TGCGCCAGCAGCTTGGCCCAGCGGGGGAGCACAGATACGCAGTATTTT
>few|TRBV21-1|TRBJ2-7|NA
CASSTSSPVTSGGRSYEQYF
TGTGCCAGCAGCACCTCTTCCCCCGTGACTAGCGGGGGCCGCTCCTACGAGCAGTACTTC
>once|TRBV29-1|TRBJ1-3|NA
CSVAGGSGNTIYF
TGCAGCGTTGCGGGGGGCTCTGGAAACACCATATATTTT
>NA|TRBV18|TRBJ2-7|TRBD2
CASSPTSGGLTYEQYF
TGTGCCAGCTCACCAACTAGCGGGGGGTTAACCTACGAGCAGTACTTC
>NA|TRBV5-1|TRBJ1-2|NA
CASSLPIDRDIDGYTF
TGCGCCAGCAGCTTGCCCATTGACCGGGACATCGATGGCTACACCTTC
>NA|TRBV4-1|TRBJ2-3|NA
CASSQVGRGGTDTQYF
TGCGCCAGCAGCCAAGTGGGCAGGGGGGGCACAGATACGCAGTATTTT
>NA|TRBV19|TRBJ2-1|TRBD2
CASSIDWTSGLTYNEQFF
TGTGCCAGTAGTATAGATTGGACTAGCGGCCTCACCTACAATGAGCAGTTCTTC
>NA|TRBV27|TRBJ2-7|TRBD2
CASSASGGPMGEQYF
TGTGCCAGCAGTGCTAGCGGGGGCCCCATGGGCGAGCAGTACTTC
>NA|TRBV7-9|TRBJ2-7|NA
CASSTGETVSYEQYF
TGTGCCAGCAGCACCGGGGAGACTGTATCCTACGAGCAGTACTTC
>few|TRBV7-8|TRBJ1-4|TRBD1
CASSFLVPGQGYNEKLFF
TGTGCCAGCAGCTTTTTGGTACCGGGACAGGGTTATAATGAAAAACTGTTTTTT
>NA|TRBV7-6|TRBJ2-5|TRBD2
CASSLTSEALWETQYF
TGTGCCAGCAGCCTCACTAGCGAGGCGTTATGGGAGACCCAGTACTTC
>once|TRBV7-9|TRBJ2-2|TRBD1
CASSQGSGTGANTGELFF
TGTGCCAGCAGCCAAGGCTCCGGGACAGGGGCCAACACCGGGGAGCTGTTTTTT
>NA|TRBV10-3|TRBJ2-7|TRBD1
CAITPGWDRGSYEQYF
TGTGCCATCACACCCGGTTGGGACAGGGGCTCGTACGAGCAGTACTTC
>NA|TRBV18|TRBJ1-3|TRBD1
CASSPPGQGPPAGNTIYF
TGTGCCAGCTCACCCCCGGGACAGGGGCCTCCGGCTGGAAACACCATATATTTT
>NA|TRBV6-5|TRBJ1-2|NA
CASSQGNYGYTF
TGTGCCAGCTCTCAGGGTAACTATGGCTACACCTTC
>NA|TRBV3-1/TRBV3-2|TRBJ2-7|NA
CASSPHRGGYEQYF
TGTGCCAGCAGCCCCCACAGGGGAGGTTACGAGCAGTACTTC
>NA|TRBV4-2|TRBJ2-3|TRBD2
CASSQGTSGGLGGTQYF
TGTGCCAGCAGCCAAGGGACTAGCGGGGGCCTTGGGGGTACGCAGTATTTT
>NA|TRBV27|TRBJ1-5|TRBD1
CASSETGWSYQPQHF
TGTGCCAGCAGTGAGACAGGGTGGTCCTATCAGCCCCAGCATTTT
>NA|TRBV7-8|TRBJ2-2|NA
CASSLARGWNTGELFF
TGTGCCAGCAGCTTAGCACGGGGGTGGAACACCGGGGAGCTGTTTTTT